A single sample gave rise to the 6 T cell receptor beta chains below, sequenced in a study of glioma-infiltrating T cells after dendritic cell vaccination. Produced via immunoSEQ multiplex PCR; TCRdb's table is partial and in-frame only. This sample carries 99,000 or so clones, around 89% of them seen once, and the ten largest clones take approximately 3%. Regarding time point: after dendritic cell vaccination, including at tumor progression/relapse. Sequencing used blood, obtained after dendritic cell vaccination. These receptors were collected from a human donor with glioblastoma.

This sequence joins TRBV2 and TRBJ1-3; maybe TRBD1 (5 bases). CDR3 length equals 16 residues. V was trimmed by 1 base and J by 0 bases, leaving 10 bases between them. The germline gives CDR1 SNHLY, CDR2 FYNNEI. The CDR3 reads CASSEGQGYSGNTIYF. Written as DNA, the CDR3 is TGTGCCAGCAGTGAAGGGCAGGGATACTCTGGAAACACCATATATTTT.

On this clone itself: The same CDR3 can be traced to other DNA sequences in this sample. The CDR3 DNA reads TGTGCCAGCAGTCCTCACAGGGCCTCAAATGGCTACACCTTC. Translated, it gives CASSPHRASNGYTF. The gene calls are TRBV2 and TRBJ1-2; possibly TRBD1 for D (6 bases). CDR3 length equals 14 residues. CDR1 is SNHLY and CDR2 is FYNNEI in the germline V gene. The V end lost 5 bases, the J end lost 6 bases, and 16 bases lay between the germline ends.

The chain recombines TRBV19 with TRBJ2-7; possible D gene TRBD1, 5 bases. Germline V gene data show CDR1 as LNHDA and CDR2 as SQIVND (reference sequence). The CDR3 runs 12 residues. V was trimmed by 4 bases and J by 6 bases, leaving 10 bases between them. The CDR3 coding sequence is TGTGCCAGTAGTAGTCAGGGCGGCGAGCAGTACTTC. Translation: CASSSQGGEQYF.

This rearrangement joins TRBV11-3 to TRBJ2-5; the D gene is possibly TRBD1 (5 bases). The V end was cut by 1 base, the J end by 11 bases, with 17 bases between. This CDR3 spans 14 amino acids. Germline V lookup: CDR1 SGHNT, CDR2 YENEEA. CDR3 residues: CASSLGDRPLEQYF. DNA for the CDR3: TGTGCCAGCAGCTTAGGAGACAGACCGTTGGAGCAGTACTTC.

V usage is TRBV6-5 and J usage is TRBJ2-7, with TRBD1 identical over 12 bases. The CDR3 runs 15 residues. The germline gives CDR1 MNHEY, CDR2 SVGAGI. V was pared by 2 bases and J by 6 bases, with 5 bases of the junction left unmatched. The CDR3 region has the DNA TGTGCCAGCAGTTACCCCGGGACAGGGGGCGGCGAGCAGTACTTC. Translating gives CASSYPGTGGGEQYF.

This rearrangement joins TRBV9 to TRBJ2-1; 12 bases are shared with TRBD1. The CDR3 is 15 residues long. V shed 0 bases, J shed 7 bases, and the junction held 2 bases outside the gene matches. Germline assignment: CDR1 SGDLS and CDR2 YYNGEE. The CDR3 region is CASSVGGQGANEQFF. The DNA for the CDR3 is TGTGCCAGCAGCGTAGGGGGACAGGGGGCAAATGAGCAGTTCTTC.